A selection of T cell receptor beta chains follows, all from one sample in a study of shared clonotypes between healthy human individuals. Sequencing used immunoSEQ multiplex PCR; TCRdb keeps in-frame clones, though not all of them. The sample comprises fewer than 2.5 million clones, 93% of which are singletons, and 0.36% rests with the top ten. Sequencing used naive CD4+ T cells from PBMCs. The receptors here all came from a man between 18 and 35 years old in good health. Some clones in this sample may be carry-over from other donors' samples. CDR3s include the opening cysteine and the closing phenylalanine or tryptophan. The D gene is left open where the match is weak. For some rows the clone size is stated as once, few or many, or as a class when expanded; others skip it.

DNA: TGTGCCAGCAGTTACTCGGGGTTGTCACCCCTCCACTTT; CDR3: CASSYSGLSPLHF; size: -; D: -; V: TRBV6-5; J: TRBJ1-6
DNA: TGTGCCAGCAGTGATAGCGGGAGGGGTGGGGAGACCCAGTACTTC; CDR3: CASSDSGRGGETQYF; size: -; D: TRBD2; V: TRBV6-1; J: TRBJ2-5
DNA: TGTGCCAGTAGTAAACTAGCGGGGGGCTACAATGAGCAGTTCTTC; CDR3: CASSKLAGGYNEQFF; size: -; D: TRBD2; V: TRBV19; J: TRBJ2-1
DNA: TGTGCCAGTACACCGACGGTTTCTGGAAACACCATATATTTT; CDR3: CASTPTVSGNTIYF; size: few; D: -; V: TRBV19; J: TRBJ1-3
DNA: TGTGCCAGCAGGGACAGGATTATCGAGGGGGAGCTGTTTTTT; CDR3: CASRDRIIEGELFF; size: -; D: TRBD1; V: TRBV6-1; J: TRBJ2-2
DNA: TGCGCCAGCATGCCGGCGGAGGGGGGGGCCTACGCAGAGCAGTACTTC; CDR3: CASMPAEGGAYAEQYF; size: -; D: -; V: TRBV5-1; J: TRBJ2-7
DNA: TGCGCCAGCAGCTCGGGGGGGCTCTCTGGAAACACCATATATTTT; CDR3: CASSSGGLSGNTIYF; size: -; D: -; V: TRBV5-1; J: TRBJ1-3
DNA: TGCGCCAGCAGCTTACTTGGGGACCGACAAGAGACCCAGTACTTC; CDR3: CASSLLGDRQETQYF; size: -; D: -; V: TRBV5-1; J: TRBJ2-5
DNA: TGTGCCAGCAGCCACCCCGGGAGCCACACTGAAGCTTTCTTT; CDR3: CASSHPGSHTEAFF; size: -; D: -; V: TRBV4-2; J: TRBJ1-1
DNA: TGCGCCAGCAGCTTGGTAGGACAGGGGGGCGATGAGCAGTTCTTC; CDR3: CASSLVGQGGDEQFF; size: -; D: TRBD1; V: TRBV5-1; J: TRBJ2-1
DNA: TGTGCCAGCAGCCCCGGGAGGGGGAACACCGGGGAGCTGTTTTTT; CDR3: CASSPGRGNTGELFF; size: -; D: TRBD2; V: TRBV7-3; J: TRBJ2-2
DNA: TGTGCCAGCAGCGCTAGCGTGGATACGCAGTATTTT; CDR3: CASSASVDTQYF; size: -; D: -; V: TRBV6-5; J: TRBJ2-3
DNA: TGTGCCAGCAGCTTAGGCGGGAATGACAATCAGCCCCAGCATTTT; CDR3: CASSLGGNDNQPQHF; size: -; D: -; V: TRBV7-2; J: TRBJ1-5
DNA: TGTGCCAGCAGTCCACGGACTAGCGGGAGATGGGAGCAGTACTTC; CDR3: CASSPRTSGRWEQYF; size: -; D: TRBD2; V: TRBV28; J: TRBJ2-7
DNA: TGCGCCAGCAGTCTAGGGGATATCTTTAGCGAGCAGTACTTC; CDR3: CASSLGDIFSEQYF; size: -; D: -; V: TRBV5-1; J: TRBJ2-7
DNA: TGTGCCAGCAGCTCAGGGGGGGTTTTGCAGTATTTT; CDR3: CASSSGGVLQYF; size: -; D: -; V: TRBV28; J: TRBJ2-3
DNA: TGTGCCAGCAGTTTATGGGGAGGGGCCGGGGGCACTGAAGCTTTCTTT; CDR3: CASSLWGGAGGTEAFF; size: -; D: -; V: TRBV28; J: TRBJ1-1
DNA: TGCAGCGTTGCCCGACAGGGGCCAGCCAAAAACATTCAGTACTTC; CDR3: CSVARQGPAKNIQYF; size: once; D: TRBD1; V: TRBV29-1; J: TRBJ2-4
DNA: TGTGCCACCAGCAGAGCTGGGACAAACGATGGCTACACCTTC; CDR3: CATSRAGTNDGYTF; size: -; D: -; V: TRBV15; J: TRBJ1-2
DNA: TGTGCCAGCAGCCAAGAAGGGGGCGCCCCTAACACCGGGGAGCTGTTTTTT; CDR3: CASSQEGGAPNTGELFF; size: -; D: TRBD1; V: TRBV4-2; J: TRBJ2-2
DNA: TGCGCCAGCAGCCAGATCGGGACAGGTAATGAAAAACTGTTTTTT; CDR3: CASSQIGTGNEKLFF; size: -; D: TRBD1; V: TRBV4-1; J: TRBJ1-4
DNA: TGTGCCAGCAGTTGGTCCGAGCAGTACTTC; CDR3: CASSWSEQYF; size: -; D: -; V: TRBV2; J: TRBJ2-7
DNA: TGTGCCAGCAGCGTGGGCAGGGACACTGAAGCTTTCTTT; CDR3: CASSVGRDTEAFF; size: -; D: -; V: TRBV9; J: TRBJ1-1
DNA: TGTGCCATCAGGGAGACAGGGGCCAAAGAGACCCAGTACTTC; CDR3: CAIRETGAKETQYF; size: once; D: TRBD1; V: TRBV10-3; J: TRBJ2-5
DNA: TGCGCCAGCAGTTATGACAGGGGGGGAGCGGAGACCCAGTACTTC; CDR3: CASSYDRGGAETQYF; size: -; D: TRBD1; V: TRBV5-1; J: TRBJ2-5
DNA: TGTGCCAGCTCACCACAAGGAGGGCTTCAAGAGACCCAGTACTTC; CDR3: CASSPQGGLQETQYF; size: -; D: -; V: TRBV18; J: TRBJ2-5
DNA: TGTGCCAGCAGTTTACGATGGGACGAAGCTTTCTTT; CDR3: CASSLRWDEAFF; size: once; D: -; V: TRBV28; J: TRBJ1-1
DNA: TGCGCCAGCAGCTTTAGCGGGGGGACCTACGAGCAGTACTTC; CDR3: CASSFSGGTYEQYF; size: -; D: TRBD2; V: TRBV5-1; J: TRBJ2-7
DNA: TGCGCCAGCAGCTTGGGATCCTTTGGGTTAGGTGGCTACACCTTC; CDR3: CASSLGSFGLGGYTF; size: -; D: -; V: TRBV5-1; J: TRBJ1-2
DNA: TGTGCCAGCAGCCCGGTCCCGGACAGCCAAGAGACCCAGTACTTC; CDR3: CASSPVPDSQETQYF; size: -; D: -; V: TRBV7-3; J: TRBJ2-5
DNA: TGTGCCAGCAGAGATGTGGGCCATAATTCACCCCTCCACTTT; CDR3: CASRDVGHNSPLHF; size: -; D: -; V: TRBV28; J: TRBJ1-6
DNA: TGTGCCAGCAGGGGCGGGAGGGCCTTGGACTCCTACAATGAGCAGTTCTTC; CDR3: CASRGGRALDSYNEQFF; size: -; D: TRBD2; V: TRBV6-7; J: TRBJ2-1
DNA: TGTGCCTGGAGCCCAGGGGCGACGATCACAGATACGCAGTATTTT; CDR3: CAWSPGATITDTQYF; size: -; D: -; V: TRBV30; J: TRBJ2-3
DNA: TGCGCCAGCAGCCAAGAAGGGACTAGCGGGAGAGTGTTCTTC; CDR3: CASSQEGTSGRVFF; size: -; D: TRBD2; V: TRBV4-3; J: TRBJ2-1
DNA: TGCGCCAGCAACCCCCGTGAGGCTAGATTGGTCCAGACCCAGTACTTC; CDR3: CASNPREARLVQTQYF; size: -; D: -; V: TRBV5-1; J: TRBJ2-5
DNA: TGTGCCAGCAGCTTGGGCAGAACAGATACGCAGTATTTT; CDR3: CASSLGRTDTQYF; size: -; D: -; V: TRBV7-3; J: TRBJ2-3
DNA: TGTGCCAGCTCACCAAGTCAGGGTTCGTCCTACGAGCAGTACTTC; CDR3: CASSPSQGSSYEQYF; size: -; D: -; V: TRBV18; J: TRBJ2-7
DNA: TGTGCCATCAGTGAGAGGGGTACCTCCTACGAGCAGTACTTC; CDR3: CAISERGTSYEQYF; size: once; D: -; V: TRBV10-3; J: TRBJ2-7
DNA: TGCGCCAGCAGCTTGGCCGGGGAGGGCTATCAGCCCCAGCATTTT; CDR3: CASSLAGEGYQPQHF; size: -; D: -; V: TRBV5-1; J: TRBJ1-5
DNA: TGTGCCAGCAGCCACCTGGACAGGGGGGGAGCCAAAAACATTCAGTACTTC; CDR3: CASSHLDRGGAKNIQYF; size: -; D: TRBD1; V: TRBV7-9; J: TRBJ2-4
DNA: TGTGCCAGCAGTGTAGGGCGAGGAGCGTATGGCTACACCTTC; CDR3: CASSVGRGAYGYTF; size: -; D: -; V: TRBV6-1; J: TRBJ1-2
DNA: TGTGCCAGCAGATCTAACGCAGGAGCTAACTATGGCTACACCTTC; CDR3: CASRSNAGANYGYTF; size: -; D: -; V: TRBV25-1; J: TRBJ1-2
DNA: TGCGCCAGCAGACCCCTAGCGGGAGATCCCGGGGAGCTGTTTTTT; CDR3: CASRPLAGDPGELFF; size: -; D: TRBD2; V: TRBV5-1; J: TRBJ2-2
DNA: TGTGCCAGCAGCCACGGGAGTAGAAGCACAGATACGCAGTATTTT; CDR3: CASSHGSRSTDTQYF; size: -; D: -; V: TRBV4-2; J: TRBJ2-3
DNA: TGTGCCATCGGACCGGGACTAGCGGGAGAGACCCAGTACTTC; CDR3: CAIGPGLAGETQYF; size: -; D: TRBD2; V: TRBV10-3; J: TRBJ2-5
DNA: TGTGCCAGCAGTTGGCAGGGCGTAAACACAGATACGCAGTATTTT; CDR3: CASSWQGVNTDTQYF; size: -; D: -; V: TRBV27; J: TRBJ2-3
DNA: TGCGCCAGCAGCAAAAACAGGGTCGGGGAGCAGTTCTTC; CDR3: CASSKNRVGEQFF; size: -; D: -; V: TRBV4-1; J: TRBJ2-1
DNA: TGTGCCAGCACGGCTTATCTGGGTCAGCCCCAGCATTTT; CDR3: CASTAYLGQPQHF; size: -; D: -; V: TRBV2; J: TRBJ1-5
DNA: TGTGCCACCACAGCCGCCTGGGCTTCCACAGATACGCAGTATTTT; CDR3: CATTAAWASTDTQYF; size: once; D: -; V: TRBV27; J: TRBJ2-3
DNA: TGTGCCAGCAGACCTCGGAAGGGGCTGAACACTGAAGCTTTCTTT; CDR3: CASRPRKGLNTEAFF; size: once; D: -; V: TRBV28; J: TRBJ1-1
DNA: TGCGCCAGCAGCTCTTCCGGGACAGGGGAAGAGACCCAGTACTTC; CDR3: CASSSSGTGEETQYF; size: -; D: TRBD1; V: TRBV5-1; J: TRBJ2-5
DNA: TGTGCCAGCATTGGGGACAGCCGTACTAACTATGGCTACACCTTC; CDR3: CASIGDSRTNYGYTF; size: -; D: TRBD1; V: TRBV6-5; J: TRBJ1-2
DNA: TGTGCCAGCAGTGAAGTGCCCAGGGGGGTCCGCTACGAGCAGTACTTC; CDR3: CASSEVPRGVRYEQYF; size: -; D: -; V: TRBV6-1; J: TRBJ2-7
DNA: TGCGCCAGCAGCCGGGCACTTCTAGCGGGAGCTCCGGAGACCCAGTACTTC; CDR3: CASSRALLAGAPETQYF; size: once; D: TRBD2; V: TRBV4-1; J: TRBJ2-5
DNA: TGTGCCTGGAGTACAGGGACACCATCTGGAAACACCATATATTTT; CDR3: CAWSTGTPSGNTIYF; size: once; D: -; V: TRBV30; J: TRBJ1-3
DNA: TGCGCCAGCAGCCAAGGTAGGACTACCTACAATGAGCAGTTCTTC; CDR3: CASSQGRTTYNEQFF; size: -; D: -; V: TRBV4-1; J: TRBJ2-1
DNA: TGTGCCAGCAGCAGGGACACCCTAGTTGCTGGCTACACCTTC; CDR3: CASSRDTLVAGYTF; size: -; D: -; V: TRBV2; J: TRBJ1-2
DNA: TGTGCCAGCAGCCGAGGGAGTGGCGGGGAGCTGTTTTTT; CDR3: CASSRGSGGELFF; size: -; D: -; V: TRBV7-2; J: TRBJ2-2
DNA: TGTGCCAGTAGGGGCAGAAATCAGCCCCAGCATTTT; CDR3: CASRGRNQPQHF; size: -; D: -; V: TRBV19; J: TRBJ1-5